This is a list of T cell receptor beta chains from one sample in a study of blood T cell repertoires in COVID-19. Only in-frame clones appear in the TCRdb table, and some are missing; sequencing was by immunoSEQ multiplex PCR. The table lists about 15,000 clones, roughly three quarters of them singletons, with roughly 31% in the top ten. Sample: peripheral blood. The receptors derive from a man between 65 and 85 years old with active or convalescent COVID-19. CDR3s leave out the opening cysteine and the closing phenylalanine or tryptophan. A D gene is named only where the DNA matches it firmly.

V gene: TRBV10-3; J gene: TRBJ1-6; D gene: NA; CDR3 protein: AISESAGGDSPLH
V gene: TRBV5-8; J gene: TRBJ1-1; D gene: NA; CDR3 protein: ASSLFWGETGVPTEAF
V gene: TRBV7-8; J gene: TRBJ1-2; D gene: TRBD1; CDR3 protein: ASSPGGGNGYT
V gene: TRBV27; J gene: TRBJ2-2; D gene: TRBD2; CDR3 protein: ASRRLAVNTGELF
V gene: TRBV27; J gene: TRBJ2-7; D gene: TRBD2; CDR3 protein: ASSFGTSGSEQY
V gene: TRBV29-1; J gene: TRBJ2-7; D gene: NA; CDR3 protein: SVVPGATYEQY
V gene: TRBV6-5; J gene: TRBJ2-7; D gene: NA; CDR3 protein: ASTRQVGNEQY
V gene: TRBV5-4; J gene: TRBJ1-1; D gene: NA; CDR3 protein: ASSGRGTEAF
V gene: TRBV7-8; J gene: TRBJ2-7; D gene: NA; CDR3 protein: ASSPLHEQY
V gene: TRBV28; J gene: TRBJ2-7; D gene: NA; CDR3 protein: ASSLSAGLGTLEYEQY
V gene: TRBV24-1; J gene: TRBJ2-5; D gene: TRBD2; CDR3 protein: ATSGVSGSGETQY
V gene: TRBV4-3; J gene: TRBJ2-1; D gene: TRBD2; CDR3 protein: ASSQDSRAGEQF
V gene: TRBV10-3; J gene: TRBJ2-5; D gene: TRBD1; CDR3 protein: AIGDGTEETQY
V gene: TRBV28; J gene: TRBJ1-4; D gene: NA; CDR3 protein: ASDRTNEKLF
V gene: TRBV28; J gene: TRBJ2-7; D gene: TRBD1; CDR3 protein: ASSYQGGQGSYEQY
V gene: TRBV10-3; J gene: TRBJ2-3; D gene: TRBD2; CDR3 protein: AISGTSGGSTDTQY
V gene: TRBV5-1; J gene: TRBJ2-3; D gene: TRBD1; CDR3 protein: ASSLGGTGGADTQY
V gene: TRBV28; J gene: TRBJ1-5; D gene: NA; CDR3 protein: ASSPSTGLLGNQPQH
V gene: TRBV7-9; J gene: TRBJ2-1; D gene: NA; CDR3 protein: ASSFDSPYNEQF
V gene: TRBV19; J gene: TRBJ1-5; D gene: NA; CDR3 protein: ASSMPRGGNSNQPQH
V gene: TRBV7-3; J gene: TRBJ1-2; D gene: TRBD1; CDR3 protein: ASSSRGGTDTTYT
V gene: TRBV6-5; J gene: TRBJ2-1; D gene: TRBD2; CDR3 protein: ASSLRLADEQF
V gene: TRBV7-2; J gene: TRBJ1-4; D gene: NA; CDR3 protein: ASSLMPGANEKLF
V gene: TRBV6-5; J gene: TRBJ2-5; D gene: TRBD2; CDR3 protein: ASTRLAGPQETQY
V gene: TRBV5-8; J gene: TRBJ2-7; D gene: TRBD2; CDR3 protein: ASSFWTSGRYEQY
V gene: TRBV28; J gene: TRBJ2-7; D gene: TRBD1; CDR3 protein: ASSSIQGAFTYEQY
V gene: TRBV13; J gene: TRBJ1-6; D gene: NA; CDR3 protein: ASSLGSPTLNSPLH
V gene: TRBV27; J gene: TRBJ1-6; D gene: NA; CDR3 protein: ASSLKRGNSPLH
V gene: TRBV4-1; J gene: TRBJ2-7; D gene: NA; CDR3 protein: ASSQEISQSYEQY
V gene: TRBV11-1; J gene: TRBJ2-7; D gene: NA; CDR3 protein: ASSPDSYEQY
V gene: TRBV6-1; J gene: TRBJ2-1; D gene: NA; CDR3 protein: ASSEALRVTAQF
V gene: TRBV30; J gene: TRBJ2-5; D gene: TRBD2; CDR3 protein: AWSPGLAGGETQY
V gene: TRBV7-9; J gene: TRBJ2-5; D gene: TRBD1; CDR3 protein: ASSLRTGGASETQY
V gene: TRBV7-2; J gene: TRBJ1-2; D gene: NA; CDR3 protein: ASSLVPHYGYT
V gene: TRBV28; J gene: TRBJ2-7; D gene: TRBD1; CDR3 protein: ASGTGGAEQY
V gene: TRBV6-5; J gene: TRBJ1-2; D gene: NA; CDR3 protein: ASSYDSLLTGGYT
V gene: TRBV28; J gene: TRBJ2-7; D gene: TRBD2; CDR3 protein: ASRSSPLAGGPLGEQY
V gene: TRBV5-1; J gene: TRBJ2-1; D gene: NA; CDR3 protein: ASSLASHNEQF
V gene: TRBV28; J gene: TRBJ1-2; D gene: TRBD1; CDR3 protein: ATSRPGQGAGGYT
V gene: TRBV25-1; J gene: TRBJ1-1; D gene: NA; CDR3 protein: ASSDGSTGNTEAF
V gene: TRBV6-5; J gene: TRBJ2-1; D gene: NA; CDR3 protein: ASKHRSSYNEQF
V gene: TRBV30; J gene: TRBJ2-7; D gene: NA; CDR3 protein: AWSQVGARYEQY
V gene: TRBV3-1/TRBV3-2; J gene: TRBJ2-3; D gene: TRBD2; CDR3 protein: ASSSRTSGVITDTQY
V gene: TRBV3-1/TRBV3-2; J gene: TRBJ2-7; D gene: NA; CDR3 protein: ASSQSLPVYEQY
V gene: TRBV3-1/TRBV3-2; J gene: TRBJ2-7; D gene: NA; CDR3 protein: ASSPPRGRGGSYEQY
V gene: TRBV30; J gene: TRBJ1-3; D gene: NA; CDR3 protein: AWNSRSGNTIY
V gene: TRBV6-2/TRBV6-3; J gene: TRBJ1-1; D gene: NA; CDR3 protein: ASSKPGLPTEAF
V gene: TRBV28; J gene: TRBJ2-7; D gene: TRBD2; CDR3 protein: ASSRGLAGFAEQY
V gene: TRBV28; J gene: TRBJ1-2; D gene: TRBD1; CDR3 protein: ASRPPGQTRWGYGYT
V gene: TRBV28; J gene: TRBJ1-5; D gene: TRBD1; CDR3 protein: ASSLRAGGIAQH
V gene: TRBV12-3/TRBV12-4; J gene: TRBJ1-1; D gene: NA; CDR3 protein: ASSFSDTEAF
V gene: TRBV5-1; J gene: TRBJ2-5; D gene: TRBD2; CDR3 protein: ASSLVAGGGQETQY
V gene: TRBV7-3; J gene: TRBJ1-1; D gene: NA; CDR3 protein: ASSEHRDTEAF